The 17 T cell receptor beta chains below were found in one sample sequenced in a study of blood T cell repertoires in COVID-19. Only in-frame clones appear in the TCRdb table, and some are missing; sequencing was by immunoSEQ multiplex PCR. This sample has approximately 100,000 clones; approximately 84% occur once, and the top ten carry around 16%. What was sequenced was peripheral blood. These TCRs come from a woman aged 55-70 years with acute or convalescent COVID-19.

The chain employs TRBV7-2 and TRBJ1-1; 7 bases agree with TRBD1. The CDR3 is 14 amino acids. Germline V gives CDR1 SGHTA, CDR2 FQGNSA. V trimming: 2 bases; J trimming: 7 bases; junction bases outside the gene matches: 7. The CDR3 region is CASSLQGGGFEAFF. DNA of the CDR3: TGTGCCAGCAGCTTACAGGGGGGCGGGTTTGAAGCTTTCTTT.

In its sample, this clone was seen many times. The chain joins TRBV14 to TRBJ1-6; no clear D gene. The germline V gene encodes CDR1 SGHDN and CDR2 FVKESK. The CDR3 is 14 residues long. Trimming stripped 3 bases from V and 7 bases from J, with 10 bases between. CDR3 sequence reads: CASSQGRENSPLHF. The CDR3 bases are TGTGCCAGCAGCCAGGGGAGGGAAAATTCACCCCTCCACTTT. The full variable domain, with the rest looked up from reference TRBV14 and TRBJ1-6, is EAGVTQFPSHSVIEKGQTVTLRCDPISGHDNLYWYRRVMGKEIKFLLHFVKESKQDESGMPNNRFLAERTGGTYSTLKVQPAELEDSGVYFCASSQGRENSPLHFGNGTRLTVT.

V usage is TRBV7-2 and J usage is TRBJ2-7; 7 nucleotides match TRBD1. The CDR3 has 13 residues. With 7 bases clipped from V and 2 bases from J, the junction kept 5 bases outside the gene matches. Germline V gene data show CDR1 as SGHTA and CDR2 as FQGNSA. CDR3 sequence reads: CASKGAAPYEQYF. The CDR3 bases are TGTGCCAGCAAGGGGGCGGCACCCTACGAGCAGTACTTC.

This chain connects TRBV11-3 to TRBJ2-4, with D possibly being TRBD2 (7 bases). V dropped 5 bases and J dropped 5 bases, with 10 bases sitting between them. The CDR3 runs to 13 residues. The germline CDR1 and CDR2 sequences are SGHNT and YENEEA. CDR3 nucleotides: TGTGCCAGCAGCCAGGGGAGGGAAAACATTCAGTACTTC. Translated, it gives CASSQGRENIQYF.

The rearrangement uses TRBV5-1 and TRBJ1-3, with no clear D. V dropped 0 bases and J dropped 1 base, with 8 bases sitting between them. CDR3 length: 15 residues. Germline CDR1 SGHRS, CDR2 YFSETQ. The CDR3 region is CASSLDSYSGNTIYF. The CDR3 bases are TGCGCCAGCAGCTTGGACAGCTATTCTGGAAACACCATATATTTT.

This chain's CDR3 is CASSKEPSAGTQYF. Written as DNA, the CDR3 is TGTGCCAGCAGCAAGGAACCAAGCGCGGGTACGCAGTATTTT. The chain joins TRBV3-1 (or the pseudogene TRBV3-2) to TRBJ2-3; perhaps TRBD2 as D (5 bases). CDR3 length equals 14 residues. The germline gives CDR1 LGHDT, CDR2 YNNKEL (reference sequence). Trimming pared 5 bases from V and 8 bases from J, leaving 17 bases between.

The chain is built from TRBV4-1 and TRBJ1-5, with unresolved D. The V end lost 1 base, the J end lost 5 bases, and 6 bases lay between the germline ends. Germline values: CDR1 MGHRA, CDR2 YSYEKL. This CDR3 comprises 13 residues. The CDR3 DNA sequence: TGCGCCAGCAGCCAAGCGGGGTATCAGCCCCAGCATTTT. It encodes CASSQAGYQPQHF.

As DNA, the CDR3 is TGTGCCAGCAGCGGCGACAGGGGATCACCCCTCCACTTT. Amino acids: CASSGDRGSPLHF. The chain uses TRBV9 and TRBJ1-6, with TRBD1 identical over 8 bases. The V gene end was trimmed by 3 bases and the J gene end by 10 bases; junction bases not matched to a gene: 3. The CDR3 length is 13 residues. Germline loops: CDR1 SGDLS, CDR2 YYNGEE.

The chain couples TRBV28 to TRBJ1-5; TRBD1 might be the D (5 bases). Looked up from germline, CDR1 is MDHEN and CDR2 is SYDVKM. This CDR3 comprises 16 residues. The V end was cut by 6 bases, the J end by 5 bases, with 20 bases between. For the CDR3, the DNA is TGTGCCAGCAGGAGGAGGGGCCCCACGGATTATCAGCCCCAGCATTTT. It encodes CASRRRGPTDYQPQHF.

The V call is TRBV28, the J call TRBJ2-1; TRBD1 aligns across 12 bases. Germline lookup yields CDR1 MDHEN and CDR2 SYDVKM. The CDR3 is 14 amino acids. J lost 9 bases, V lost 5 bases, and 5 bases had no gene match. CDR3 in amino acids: CASSRGTGGSEQFF. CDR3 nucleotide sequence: TGTGCCAGCAGTAGGGGGACAGGGGGCAGTGAGCAGTTCTTC.

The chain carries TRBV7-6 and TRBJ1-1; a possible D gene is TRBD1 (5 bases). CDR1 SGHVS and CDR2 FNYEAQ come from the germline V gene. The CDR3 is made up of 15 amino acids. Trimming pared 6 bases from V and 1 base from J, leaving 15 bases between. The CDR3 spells CASSQNSGWNTEAFF. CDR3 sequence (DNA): TGTGCCAGCAGTCAAAACTCAGGGTGGAACACTGAAGCTTTCTTT.

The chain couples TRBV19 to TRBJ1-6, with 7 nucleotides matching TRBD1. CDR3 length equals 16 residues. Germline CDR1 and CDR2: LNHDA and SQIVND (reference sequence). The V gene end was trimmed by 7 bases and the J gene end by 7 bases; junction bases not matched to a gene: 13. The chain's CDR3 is CASTPSPTGLNSPLHF. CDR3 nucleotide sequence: TGTGCCAGTACACCGTCTCCGACAGGGCTAAATTCACCCCTCCACTTT.

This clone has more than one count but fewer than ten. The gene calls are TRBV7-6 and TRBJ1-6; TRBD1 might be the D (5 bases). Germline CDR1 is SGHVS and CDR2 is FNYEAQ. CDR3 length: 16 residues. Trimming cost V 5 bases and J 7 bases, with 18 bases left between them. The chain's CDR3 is CASSIQSYRMNSPLHF. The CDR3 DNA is TGTGCCAGCAGCATCCAATCATACAGGATGAATTCACCCCTCCACTTT.

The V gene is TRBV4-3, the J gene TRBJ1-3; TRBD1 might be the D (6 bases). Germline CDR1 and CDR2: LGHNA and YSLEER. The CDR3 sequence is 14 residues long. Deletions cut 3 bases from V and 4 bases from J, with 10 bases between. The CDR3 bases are TGCGCCAGCAGCCACCTGACAGGAGGAAACACCATATATTTT. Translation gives CASSHLTGGNTIYF.

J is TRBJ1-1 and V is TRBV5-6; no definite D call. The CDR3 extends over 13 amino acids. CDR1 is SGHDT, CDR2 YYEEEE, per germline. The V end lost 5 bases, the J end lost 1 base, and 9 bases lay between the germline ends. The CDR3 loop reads CASRKRQNTEAFF. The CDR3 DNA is TGTGCCAGCAGAAAGAGGCAGAACACTGAAGCTTTCTTT.

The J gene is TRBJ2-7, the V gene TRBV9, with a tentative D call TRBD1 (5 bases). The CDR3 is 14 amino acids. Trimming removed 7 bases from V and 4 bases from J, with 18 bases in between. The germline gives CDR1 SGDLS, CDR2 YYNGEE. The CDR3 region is CASAPHVDSYEQYF. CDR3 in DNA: TGTGCCAGCGCTCCTCACGTCGACAGTTACGAGCAGTACTTC.

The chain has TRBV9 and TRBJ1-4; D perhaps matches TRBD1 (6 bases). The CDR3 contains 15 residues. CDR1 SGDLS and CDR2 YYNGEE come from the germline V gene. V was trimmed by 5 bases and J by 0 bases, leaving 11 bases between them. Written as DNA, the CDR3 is TGTGCCAGCAGTAATCGACAGGCAACTAATGAAAAACTGTTTTTT. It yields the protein CASSNRQATNEKLFF.